The rows below give T cell receptor beta chains drawn from one sample of a study of blood T cell repertoires in COVID-19. Using immunoSEQ multiplex PCR, the repertoire was profiled, and TCRdb retains in-frame clones only, with some absent. This repertoire shows over 90,000 clones, about 90% found once; its top ten account for roughly 3%. The sequenced sample was peripheral blood. The origin of the receptors is a man aged 45-60 years in a cohort sampled during active COVID-19. Both conserved end residues are part of each CDR3. Each record gives: D gene, V gene, J gene, clone size, CDR3 DNA, CDR3 protein. D genes are given only for firm matches. A row's size may be missing; if present it is once, few, many or a size class.

D: -; V: TRBV20-1; J: TRBJ2-3; size: -; DNA: TGCAGTGCTAGGAGGGCCGATACGCAGTATTTT; CDR3: CSARRADTQYF
D: TRBD1; V: TRBV19; J: TRBJ1-5; size: -; DNA: TGTGCCACTGTCCCCAGGACAGGTCACGGAGGTAGCAATCAGCCCCAGCATTTT; CDR3: CATVPRTGHGGSNQPQHF
D: TRBD1; V: TRBV7-9; J: TRBJ2-3; size: once; DNA: TGTGCCAGTGAACAGGGGGATCGCACAGATACGCAGTATTTT; CDR3: CASEQGDRTDTQYF
D: -; V: TRBV7-2; J: TRBJ2-7; size: once; DNA: TGTGCCAGCAGCTTAGGGCAGCGCTACGAGCAGTACTTC; CDR3: CASSLGQRYEQYF
D: -; V: TRBV18; J: TRBJ1-1; size: -; DNA: TGTGCCAGCTCACCCGGGGTATTAGAACCGAACACTGAAGCTTTCTTT; CDR3: CASSPGVLEPNTEAFF
D: -; V: TRBV19; J: TRBJ2-3; size: -; DNA: TGTGCCAGTCGAGATAGAGGCACAGATACGCAGTATTTT; CDR3: CASRDRGTDTQYF
D: TRBD1; V: TRBV6-5; J: TRBJ1-2; size: -; DNA: TGTGCCAGCAGTAAGGACAGGGTCGGTGGCTACACCTTC; CDR3: CASSKDRVGGYTF
D: -; V: TRBV7-2; J: TRBJ1-5; size: -; DNA: TGTGCCAGCAGCTTAGGCAGAAATCAGCCCCAGCATTTT; CDR3: CASSLGRNQPQHF
D: TRBD1; V: TRBV6-5; J: TRBJ1-6; size: -; DNA: TGTGCCAGCACCGGGACAGGGCACTCACCCCTCCACTTT; CDR3: CASTGTGHSPLHF
D: -; V: TRBV3-1/TRBV3-2; J: TRBJ1-6; size: -; DNA: TGTGCCAGCAGGAGTTCCCCGAGCTCCTATAATTCACCCCTCCACTTT; CDR3: CASRSSPSSYNSPLHF
D: -; V: TRBV5-4; J: TRBJ2-1; size: -; DNA: TGTGCCAGCAGCAGCATCTCGGGTGAGCAGTTCTTC; CDR3: CASSSISGEQFF
D: TRBD1; V: TRBV24-1; J: TRBJ1-2; size: -; DNA: TGTGCCACCAGTGATTCCGGGACAGGGCGTTTGGGAAATGGCTACACCTTC; CDR3: CATSDSGTGRLGNGYTF
D: -; V: TRBV9; J: TRBJ1-1; size: -; DNA: TGTGCCAGCAGCCCCCATTTCGGGGGGTTTTACACTGAAGCTTTCTTT; CDR3: CASSPHFGGFYTEAFF
D: -; V: TRBV3-1/TRBV3-2; J: TRBJ1-2; size: -; DNA: TGTGCCAGCAGCCAAGAGCCGGACAGCTATGGCTACACCTTC; CDR3: CASSQEPDSYGYTF
D: TRBD2; V: TRBV5-1; J: TRBJ2-3; size: -; DNA: TGCGCCAGCAGCCGCAGCGGGGGGCCCACAGATACGCAGTATTTT; CDR3: CASSRSGGPTDTQYF
D: TRBD1; V: TRBV6-5; J: TRBJ1-5; size: once; DNA: TGTGCCAGCATCAAGACAGGGAATCAGCCCCAGCATTTT; CDR3: CASIKTGNQPQHF
D: TRBD2; V: TRBV28; J: TRBJ2-5; size: -; DNA: TGTGCCAGCAGTCAGGCGGGGGGGGAGACCCAGTACTTC; CDR3: CASSQAGGETQYF
D: TRBD2; V: TRBV3-1/TRBV3-2; J: TRBJ2-3; size: -; DNA: TGTGCCAGCACGGCGAGCGGGGGGCCGTCGGATACGCAGTATTTT; CDR3: CASTASGGPSDTQYF
D: TRBD2; V: TRBV3-1/TRBV3-2; J: TRBJ2-2; size: -; DNA: TGTGCCAGCAGCCAGCGAAGCGGGGGGGCCACCGGGGAGCTGTTTTTT; CDR3: CASSQRSGGATGELFF
D: -; V: TRBV7-2; J: TRBJ1-5; size: few; DNA: TGTGCCAGCAGCTTACGCGGCTTCAATCAGCCCCAGCATTTT; CDR3: CASSLRGFNQPQHF
D: -; V: TRBV12-3/TRBV12-4; J: TRBJ2-7; size: -; DNA: TGTGCCAGCAGTTACGACAGTCCTTACGAGCAGTACTTC; CDR3: CASSYDSPYEQYF
D: -; V: TRBV5-1; J: TRBJ2-5; size: -; DNA: TGCGCCAGCAGCTTGGGTAGTAGAGCGTACAAAGAGACCCAGTACTTC; CDR3: CASSLGSRAYKETQYF
D: -; V: TRBV11-2; J: TRBJ1-6; size: -; DNA: TGTGCCAGCAGCCTCCCGGGGAGGAGCTCCTATAATTCACCCCTCCACTTT; CDR3: CASSLPGRSSYNSPLHF
D: -; V: TRBV27; J: TRBJ2-2; size: -; DNA: TGTGCCAGCGCCGACAGCCTCGCGACCGGGGAGCTGTTTTTT; CDR3: CASADSLATGELFF
D: -; V: TRBV3-1/TRBV3-2; J: TRBJ2-4; size: -; DNA: TGTGCCAGCAGCCAAGAACTCCCTGTCATGGCCAAAAACATTCAGTACTTC; CDR3: CASSQELPVMAKNIQYF
D: TRBD2; V: TRBV25-1; J: TRBJ2-1; size: once; DNA: TGTGCCAGCCGGACTAGCGGGGGGGCTAATGAGCAGTTCTTC; CDR3: CASRTSGGANEQFF
D: TRBD1; V: TRBV19; J: TRBJ1-5; size: -; DNA: TGTGCCAGTAGTATAGCAGGGGGTAGGGGCAATCAGCCCCAGCATTTT; CDR3: CASSIAGGRGNQPQHF